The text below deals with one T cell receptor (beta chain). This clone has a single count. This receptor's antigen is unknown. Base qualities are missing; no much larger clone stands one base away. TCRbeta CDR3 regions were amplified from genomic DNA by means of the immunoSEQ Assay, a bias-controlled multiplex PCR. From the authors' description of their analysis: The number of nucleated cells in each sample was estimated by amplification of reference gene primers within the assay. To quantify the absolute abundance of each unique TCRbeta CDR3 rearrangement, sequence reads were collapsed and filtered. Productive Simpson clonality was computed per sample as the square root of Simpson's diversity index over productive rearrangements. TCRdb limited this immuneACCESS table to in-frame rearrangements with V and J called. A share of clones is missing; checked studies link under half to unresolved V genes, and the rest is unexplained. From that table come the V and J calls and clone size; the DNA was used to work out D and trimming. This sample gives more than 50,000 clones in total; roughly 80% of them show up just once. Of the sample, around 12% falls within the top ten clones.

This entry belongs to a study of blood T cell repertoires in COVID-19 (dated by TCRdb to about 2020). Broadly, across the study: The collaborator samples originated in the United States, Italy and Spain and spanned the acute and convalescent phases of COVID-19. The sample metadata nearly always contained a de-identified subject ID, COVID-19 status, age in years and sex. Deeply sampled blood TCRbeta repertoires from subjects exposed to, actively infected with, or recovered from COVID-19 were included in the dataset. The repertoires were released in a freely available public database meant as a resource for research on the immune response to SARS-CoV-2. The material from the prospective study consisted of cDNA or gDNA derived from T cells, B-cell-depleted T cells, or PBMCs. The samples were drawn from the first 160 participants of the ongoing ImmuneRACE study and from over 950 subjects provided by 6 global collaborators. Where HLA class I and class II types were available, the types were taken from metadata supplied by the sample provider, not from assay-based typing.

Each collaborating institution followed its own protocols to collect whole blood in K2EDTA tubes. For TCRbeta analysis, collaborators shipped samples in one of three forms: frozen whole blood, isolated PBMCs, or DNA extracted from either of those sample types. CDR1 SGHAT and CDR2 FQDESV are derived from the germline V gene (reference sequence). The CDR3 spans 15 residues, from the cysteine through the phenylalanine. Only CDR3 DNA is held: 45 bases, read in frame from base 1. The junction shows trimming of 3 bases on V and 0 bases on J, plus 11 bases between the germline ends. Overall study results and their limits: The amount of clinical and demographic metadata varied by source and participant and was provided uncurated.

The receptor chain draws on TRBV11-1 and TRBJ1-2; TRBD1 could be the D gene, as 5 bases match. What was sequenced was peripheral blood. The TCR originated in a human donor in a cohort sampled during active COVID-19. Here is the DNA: TGTGCCAGCAGCTTCGGCAGGGATGCTAACTATGGCTACACCTTC. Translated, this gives CASSFGRDANYGYTF.